The 6 T cell receptor beta chains reported below all come from one sample, sequenced in a study of blood T cells in healthy people across ages. PCR was performed a second time for 7 to 11 cycles using a sample-barcoded 5' primer and a J-beta primer mix. TCRdb redid the calling of the 5' RACE reads with MiXCR, one entry per CDR3 protein. The sample lists 870,000 or so distinct CDR3 sequences; less than 35% were seen once. The sequenced material came from blood. These receptors were taken from a woman older than 75 in good health.

This clonotype showed up many times. The rearrangement uses TRBV7-2 and TRBJ2-2, with 7 bases aligning to TRBD1. The germline CDR1 and CDR2 sequences are SGHTA and FQGNSA. Trimming at V came to 2 bases and at J to 4 bases, leaving 7 bases not matched to a gene. This CDR3 has 16 residues. The CDR3 region is CASSLRQGVITGELFF. CDR3 nucleotides: TGTGCCAGCAGCTTAAGGCAGGGGGTAATCACCGGGGAGCTGTTTTTT.

The V and J genes are TRBV19 and TRBJ2-1, with 7 bases fitting TRBD2. Germline CDR1 LNHDA, CDR2 SQIVND (reference sequence). The trim removed 5 bases at V and 9 bases at J, leaving 4 bases unmatched. The CDR3 spans 12 residues. CDR3 region: CASSSREGEQFF. DNA of the CDR3: TGTGCCAGTAGTTCCAGGGAGGGTGAGCAGTTCTTC.

The V gene is TRBV5-1, the J gene TRBJ1-6; a weak D match, TRBD1 (5 bases). V was shortened by 8 bases and J by 7 bases, with 7 bases between the two germline ends. The CDR3 spans 11 residues. Germline V CDR1 and CDR2: SGHRS, YFSETQ. CDR3 protein: CASWDNSPLHF. Here the CDR3 DNA reads TGCGCCAGTTGGGACAATTCACCCCTCCACTTT.

Many counts were recorded for this clonotype. The gene calls are TRBV5-6 and TRBJ1-3; 8 bases align to TRBD1. The CDR3 length is 16 residues. V trimming: 5 bases; J trimming: 5 bases; junction bases outside the gene matches: 12. Germline CDR1 SGHDT, CDR2 YYEEEE. CDR3 bases: TGTGCCAGCAGTCTTGGATATGGACAGGGACGAAACACCATATATTTT. Protein: CASSLGYGQGRNTIYF.

The CDR3, as DNA: TGCAGTGCCAGCAGCGGGGGGGCCTGGGAGACCCAGTACTTC. As protein: CSASSGGAWETQYF. This sequence joins TRBV20-1 and TRBJ2-5, with TRBD2 identical over 10 bases. This CDR3 region has 14 residues. Germline trimming cut 6 bases from V and 5 bases from J; bases unmatched to any gene: 9. Looked up from germline, CDR1 is DFQATT and CDR2 is SNEGSKA (reference sequence).

This clonotype was recorded a few times. The rearrangement joins TRBV12-3 or TRBV12-4 to TRBJ1-1, with D hard to call. The CDR3 is 15 residues long. With 6 bases removed from V and 1 base from J, the gap between germline ends came to 15 bases. Written as DNA, the CDR3 is TGTGCCAGCAGCCCCGGACCTGGCCAGAACACTGAAGCTTTCTTT. This encodes CASSPGPGQNTEAFF.